This T cell receptor (beta chain) appears in the sequencing data of a study of T-cell memory formation after mild COVID-19. Whole-study findings and limits: Some SARS-CoV-2-responding clones were already detected in memory before infection. Day 15 to 85 contracting clones showed balanced CD4/CD8; day 15 to 37 expanders favored CD4+.

Of note for this clonotype: What it binds is not known.

TCRdb re-called the 5' RACE reads with MiXCR, one entry per CDR3 protein. The data show roughly 350,000 distinct CDR3 sequences, with 25% to 30% seen just once and about 13% held by the top ten. This CDR3 is built from 16 residues. The junction had 13 bases not matched to a gene; V was cut back by 4 bases and J by 5 bases. From germline, CDR1 is KGHSH and CDR2 LQKENI. The chain recombines TRBV18 with TRBJ2-7, with TRBD1 matching 8 bases. Sequencing used PBMCs or a T cell subset sorted from them (not recorded which). The TCR sequence derives from an adult woman who had mild COVID-19 (a few samples of this study predate the infection). Cell type and time point are not known. The CDR3 protein is CASSLISSTGGHEQYF. CDR3 sequence (DNA): TGTGCCAGCTCACTCATATCATCAACAGGGGGGCACGAGCAGTACTTC.